This T cell receptor (beta chain) was identified during a study of cytomegalovirus exposure and HLA in healthy donors. This clone was recorded only once. The primer mix had 60 Vbeta and 13 Jbeta primers. Profiling relied on immunoSEQ multiplex PCR, and the TCRdb table lists in-frame clones only, not all of them. The sample shows 150,000 to 200,000 clones, 75% to 90% of them seen only once. This clonotype was obtained from a woman aged 18-35 years in good health and CMV-seronegative. Source material: PBMCs.

CDR3 sequence (DNA): TGTGCCAGCAGTTTAACCCGACGGGGGGGCACTGAAGCTTTCTTT. This codes for CASSLTRRGGTEAFF. This chain links TRBV28 with TRBJ1-1; tentatively, D is TRBD1 (5 bases). V was clipped by 2 bases and J by 4 bases, with 14 bases between them. The CDR3 consists of 15 residues. Per germline, CDR1 MDHEN and CDR2 SYDVKM.